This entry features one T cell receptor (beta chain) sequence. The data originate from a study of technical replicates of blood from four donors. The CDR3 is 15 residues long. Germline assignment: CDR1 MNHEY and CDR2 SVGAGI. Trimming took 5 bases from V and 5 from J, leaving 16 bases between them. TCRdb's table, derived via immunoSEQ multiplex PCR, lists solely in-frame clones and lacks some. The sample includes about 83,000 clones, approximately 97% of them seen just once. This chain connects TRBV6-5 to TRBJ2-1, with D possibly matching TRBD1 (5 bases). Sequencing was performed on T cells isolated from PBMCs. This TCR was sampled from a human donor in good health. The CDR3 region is CASSPDTSANNEQFF. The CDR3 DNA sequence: TGTGCCAGCAGTCCGGACACCTCTGCCAACAATGAGCAGTTCTTC.